The source of this T cell receptor (beta chain) is a study of cytomegalovirus exposure and HLA in healthy donors. PCR used 60 Vbeta primers and 13 Jbeta primers. Measured with immunoSEQ multiplex PCR; TCRdb has only the in-frame clones, and not every one. The table has 200,000 to 250,000 clones, more than 70% seen once. With V trimmed by 6 bases and J by 1 base, 7 bases remained unmatched. CDR3 size: 15 residues. CDR1 is SNHLY and CDR2 is FYNNEI in the germline V gene. To note about this clone: Its antigen is currently unknown.

Study conclusions and caveats: V- and J-gene trimming in TCR beta was tied to a missense DCLRE1C variant by an analysis performed later. Rarity held for most TCR sequences, but there were some public TCRs that occurred in many donors.

Healthy people donating bone marrow made up the donors. The records omit this donor's CMV serostatus. The sequencing input was PBMCs. The V and J genes are TRBV2 and TRBJ1-1, with TRBD1 matching over 8 bases. This TCR was sampled from a human donor in good health. CDR3 coding DNA: TGTGCCAGCAGATCGGGACAGGCAAGGAACACTGAAGCTTTCTTT. It is translated as CASRSGQARNTEAFF.